This T cell receptor (beta chain) is from a study of vaccination and CD4 T cells after COVID-19. Sequenced with the Oncomine TCR Beta short-read assay was DNA taken from cultured CD4+ T cells. TCRdb called the PCR reads again in MiXCR, with one record for every CDR3 protein. The data show over 10,000 distinct CDR3 sequences, 41% seen once. Described treatment: roughly 10-day PBMC culture with coronavirus spike peptide pools or control peptides (ViraFEST assay). As regards this clonotype: What it binds is not known.

The V end was cut by 5 bases, the J end by 6 bases, with 13 bases between. Germline CDR1 and CDR2: SGHTA and FQGTGA. The CDR3 covers 14 residues. The specimen was CD4+ T cells from blood, cultured in vitro, collected after SARS-CoV-2 vaccination. This receptor was obtained from a human donor who had recovered from COVID-19. The chain is built from TRBV7-3 and TRBJ2-2; D is possibly TRBD1 or TRBD2 (5 bases each). CDR3 sequence (DNA): TGTGCCAGCAGCCCTTGGCAGGGAGCCGGGGAGCTGTTTTTT. This encodes CASSPWQGAGELFF.